Listed below are T cell receptor beta chains from one sample, sequenced in a study of cytomegalovirus exposure and HLA in healthy donors. The data were produced by immunoSEQ multiplex PCR, yet TCRdb's version contains in-frame clones alone and is incomplete. Of 170,000 or so clones detected, roughly 78% appear once; the ten largest clones hold roughly 13%. Sequencing was carried out using PBMCs. These TCRs come from a woman aged 45-60 years in good health and CMV-seropositive. CDR3s include the opening cysteine and the closing phenylalanine or tryptophan. The D gene is left open where the match is weak. Expanded clones get a size class; other rows say once, few or many, or leave the size out.

CDR3: CASSHTPGGGASTGELFF
DNA: TGTGCCAGCAGCCACACCCCTGGTGGGGGGGCGTCGACCGGGGAGCTGTTTTTT
J: TRBJ2-2
D: .
size: .
V: TRBV11-2

CDR3: CASRGGAGGAGEQYF
DNA: TGTGCCAGCAGGGGGGGGGCGGGGGGGGCGGGTGAGCAGTACTTC
J: TRBJ2-7
D: TRBD2
size: .
V: TRBV6-1

CDR3: CASSSTSGGGTDTQYF
DNA: TGTGCCAGCAGCTCGACTAGCGGGGGGGGCACAGATACGCAGTATTTT
J: TRBJ2-3
D: TRBD2
size: few
V: TRBV7-3

CDR3: CASSYTGVGNTEAFF
DNA: TGTGCCAGCAGTTACACAGGGGTGGGAAACACTGAAGCTTTCTTT
J: TRBJ1-1
D: TRBD1
size: few
V: TRBV6-5

CDR3: CASSRTGTIEAFF
DNA: TGTGCCAGCAGCCGGACAGGGACTATTGAAGCTTTCTTT
J: TRBJ1-1
D: TRBD1
size: .
V: TRBV6-5

CDR3: CASSFSGYGNTIYF
DNA: TGTGCCAGCAGTTTTTCGGGGTATGGAAACACCATATATTTT
J: TRBJ1-3
D: .
size: .
V: TRBV27

CDR3: CASSPLDRGPSNQPQHF
DNA: TGTGCCAGCTCACCGTTGGACAGGGGGCCTAGCAATCAGCCCCAGCATTTT
J: TRBJ1-5
D: TRBD1
size: .
V: TRBV18

CDR3: CASSWTGPRGKLFF
DNA: TGTGCCAGCAGCTGGACAGGGCCCCGGGGAAAACTGTTTTTT
J: TRBJ1-4
D: TRBD1
size: few
V: TRBV5-6

CDR3: CASSYAEGGGEQYF
DNA: TGTGCCAGCAGTTACGCCGAAGGGGGCGGCGAGCAGTACTTC
J: TRBJ2-7
D: TRBD1
size: .
V: TRBV6-5

CDR3: CASSIYPGADTQYF
DNA: TGTGCCAGCAGCATCTATCCGGGGGCAGATACGCAGTATTTT
J: TRBJ2-3
D: .
size: .
V: TRBV11-2

CDR3: CASSVGGGYTDTQYF
DNA: TGTGCCAGCAGCGTAGGCGGGGGGTACACAGATACGCAGTATTTT
J: TRBJ2-3
D: TRBD2
size: .
V: TRBV9

CDR3: CASSLIGTSGEIEQFF
DNA: TGTGCCAGCAGTTTAATCGGGACTAGCGGGGAAATTGAGCAGTTCTTC
J: TRBJ2-1
D: TRBD2
size: .
V: TRBV27

CDR3: CASSFADTQYF
DNA: TGTGCCAGCAGCTTCGCAGATACGCAGTATTTT
J: TRBJ2-3
D: .
size: few
V: TRBV7-9

CDR3: CASSSGGSPLTDTQYF
DNA: TGTGCCAGCAGTTCAGGGGGCTCTCCTCTCACAGATACGCAGTATTTT
J: TRBJ2-3
D: TRBD1
size: .
V: TRBV7-3

CDR3: CASSPSWGLNEKLFF
DNA: TGTGCCAGTAGTCCGTCTTGGGGCCTTAATGAAAAACTGTTTTTT
J: TRBJ1-4
D: .
size: once
V: TRBV19

CDR3: CASSWGSGGGDEQFF
DNA: TGTGCCAGCAGTTGGGGGAGCGGGGGAGGTGATGAGCAGTTCTTC
J: TRBJ2-1
D: TRBD2
size: few
V: TRBV9

CDR3: CASSVGAGAGSSVNEKLFF
DNA: TGTGCCAGCAGCGTAGGGGCAGGGGCTGGGTCAAGTGTAAATGAAAAACTGTTTTTT
J: TRBJ1-4
D: .
size: .
V: TRBV9

CDR3: CASSQDRTSGGSSGTDTQYF
DNA: TGTGCCAGCAGCCAAGATAGGACTAGCGGGGGGTCTTCGGGCACAGATACGCAGTATTTT
J: TRBJ2-3
D: TRBD2
size: .
V: TRBV4-2

CDR3: CASSLNPSLGAGGPYTQYF
DNA: TGTGCCAGCAGCTTAAACCCCTCTCTGGGAGCGGGGGGTCCATATACGCAGTATTTT
J: TRBJ2-3
D: TRBD2
size: .
V: TRBV7-3

CDR3: CSSGTSGGPGRTDTQYF
DNA: TGTTCCAGCGGGACTAGCGGGGGCCCCGGGAGGACAGATACGCAGTATTTT
J: TRBJ2-3
D: TRBD2
size: once
V: TRBV7-9

CDR3: CAWSVRGLSNSYNEQFF
DNA: TGTGCCTGGAGTGTACGAGGACTATCAAACTCCTACAATGAGCAGTTCTTC
J: TRBJ2-1
D: .
size: .
V: TRBV30

CDR3: CASSYLSGTYEQYF
DNA: TGTGCCAGCAGTTACCTTAGCGGTACCTACGAGCAGTACTTC
J: TRBJ2-7
D: .
size: .
V: TRBV6-6

CDR3: CASSPTGTGGVSNQPQHF
DNA: TGTGCCAGCTCACCAACGGGGACAGGGGGCGTTAGCAATCAGCCCCAGCATTTT
J: TRBJ1-5
D: TRBD1
size: .
V: TRBV18

CDR3: CASSIDMNYGYTF
DNA: TGTGCCAGTAGTATAGACATGAACTATGGCTACACCTTC
J: TRBJ1-2
D: .
size: .
V: TRBV19

CDR3: CASSEGAGNTEAFF
DNA: TGTGCCAGCAGTGAAGGAGCGGGGAACACTGAAGCTTTCTTT
J: TRBJ1-1
D: .
size: .
V: TRBV6-1

CDR3: CASSLGQSDEKLFF
DNA: TGTGCCAGCAGCCTGGGACAGTCAGATGAAAAACTGTTTTTT
J: TRBJ1-4
D: TRBD1
size: .
V: TRBV7-9

CDR3: CASVRGLGGGYKAFF
DNA: TGTGCCAGCGTTAGGGGTTTAGGGGGCGGTTATAAAGCTTTCTTT
J: TRBJ1-1
D: TRBD1
size: once
V: TRBV27